The rows below give T cell receptor beta chains drawn from one sample of a study of response to subunit inactivated influenza vaccine. One entry per CDR3 protein, called by TCRdb with MiXCR from the RT-PCR reads. This sample has about 540,000 distinct CDR3 sequences, with under 30% found just once. The same sample was also used in a study of T cells expressing NK-cell markers.

This sample comprised CD4+ T cells sorted from PBMCs, obtained about 11 days after vaccination. These receptors were collected from a man in his fifties or sixties who received an inactivated influenza vaccine. Both conserved end residues are part of each CDR3. D genes are given only for firm matches. Clone size is not always given. Where it is, it says once, few, many or a class for expanded clones.

d_call | clone_size | j_call | v_call | cdr3_nt | cdr3_aa
NA | few | TRBJ2-2 | TRBV6-1 | TGTGCCAGCAAAGCAGTAGCGAACACCGGGGAGCTGTTTTTT | CASKAVANTGELFF
TRBD2 | few | TRBJ2-1 | TRBV4-1 | TGCGCCAGCAGCCTAGGAGGGACTAGTGAGGTGAATGAGCAGTTCTTC | CASSLGGTSEVNEQFF
NA | many | TRBJ2-7 | TRBV5-1 | TGCGCCAGCAGCTGGACCACAGGGAATGAAGCGCAGTACTTC | CASSWTTGNEAQYF
NA | many | TRBJ2-2 | TRBV2 | TGTGCCAGCAGAGAGGGCCCGGCCGGGGAGCTGTTTTTT | CASREGPAGELFF
TRBD1 | once | TRBJ2-5 | TRBV20-1 | TGCAGTGCTAGGGGGTCCGGGACAGGGTCGGAGACCCAGTACTTC | CSARGSGTGSETQYF
NA | NA | TRBJ1-2 | TRBV29-1 | TGCAGCGTTGAGAGGGAAACGACCTTC | CSVERETTF
TRBD2 | few | TRBJ2-5 | TRBV7-2 | TGTGCCAGCAGCCAGACCGGGGACGCCCGGGAGGAGGAGACCCAGTACTTC | CASSQTGDAREEETQYF
TRBD1 | NA | TRBJ2-4 | TRBV5-1 | TGCGCCAGCAGCCAACGACAGGGCAGAAACATTCAGTACTTC | CASSQRQGRNIQYF
NA | few | TRBJ2-3 | TRBV7-9 | TGTGCCAGCAGACGGACTGGCACAGATACGCAGTATTTT | CASRRTGTDTQYF
NA | NA | TRBJ2-3 | TRBV20-1 | TGCAGTGCTAGAGTACAGGTAGCGGTTACAGATACGCAGTATTTT | CSARVQVAVTDTQYF
NA | few | TRBJ2-4 | TRBV5-1 | TGCGCCAGCAGCTTGGATCCGGGGGCCAAAAACATTCAGTACTTC | CASSLDPGAKNIQYF
NA | NA | TRBJ2-1 | TRBV21-1 | TGTGCCAGCAGCAAATTAGCCATGGGGAGTACAGGGTACAATGAGCAGTTCTTC | CASSKLAMGSTGYNEQFF
TRBD2 | NA | TRBJ2-2 | TRBV12-3/TRBV12-4 | TGTGCCAGCAGTTTAAATAGCGGGGGGGCCGGGGAGCTGTTTTTT | CASSLNSGGAGELFF
NA | few | TRBJ2-2 | TRBV6-2/TRBV6-3 | TGTGCCAGCAGGAAGAACACCGGGGAGCTGTTTTTT | CASRKNTGELFF
NA | few | TRBJ1-6 | TRBV5-1 | TGCGCCAGCAGCTTGGGAGGGAGTTCACCCCTCCACTTT | CASSLGGSSPLHF
NA | NA | TRBJ2-7 | TRBV20-1 | TGCAGTGCTAGAGATAAGGTTTGGGAGCAGTACTTC | CSARDKVWEQYF
TRBD1 | NA | TRBJ2-7 | TRBV28 | TGTGCCAGCAGTGCGGACAGGGGCCCCTACGAGCAGTACTTC | CASSADRGPYEQYF
TRBD1 | NA | TRBJ2-2 | TRBV7-3 | TGTGCCAGCAGCTTAACCCGACAGGGGGTTTGGACCGGGGAGCTGTTTTTT | CASSLTRQGVWTGELFF
TRBD1 | NA | TRBJ2-2 | TRBV27 | TGTGCCAGCAAGAGAACAGGGGCCGGGGAGCTGTTTTTT | CASKRTGAGELFF
NA | few | TRBJ1-1 | TRBV6-2/TRBV6-3 | TGTGCCAGCAGTCCCCGAGGTCTGAACACTGAAGCTTTCTTT | CASSPRGLNTEAFF
TRBD2 | NA | TRBJ2-2 | TRBV20-1 | TGCAGTGTCACCAAGGGAGCGGGGGCGAACACCGGGGAGCTGTTTTTT | CSVTKGAGANTGELFF
NA | NA | TRBJ2-7 | TRBV6-2/TRBV6-3 | TGTGCCAGCACCCTCTATGGGGGCCAAAGCTCCTACGAGCAGTACTTC | CASTLYGGQSSYEQYF
NA | few | TRBJ2-7 | TRBV5-6 | TGTGCCAGCAGCTTGGGGGACTTCAACTACGAGCAGTACTTC | CASSLGDFNYEQYF
TRBD1 | NA | TRBJ1-5 | TRBV28 | TGTGCCATACAGGGGGCCGGATTGGGCAATCAGCCCCAGCATTTT | CAIQGAGLGNQPQHF
NA | few | TRBJ2-5 | TRBV24-1 | TGTGCCACCAGTGATCCTTCTCGACAAGAGACCCAGTACTTC | CATSDPSRQETQYF
NA | NA | TRBJ1-1 | TRBV5-1 | TGCGCCAGCAGCTTGGACGGGAGTGAAGCTTTCTTT | CASSLDGSEAFF
NA | NA | TRBJ2-7 | TRBV27 | TGTGCCAGCAGTTTTTTGGCGAGCCACTCCGAGCAGTACTTC | CASSFLASHSEQYF
TRBD1 | NA | TRBJ2-5 | TRBV5-6 | TGTGCCAGCAGCTTGGTTGGAGCACAGGGGGCCTGGGAGACCCAGTACTTC | CASSLVGAQGAWETQYF
NA | few | TRBJ1-1 | TRBV20-1 | TGCAGTGCGGTCGGGGGGCAGCAAGCTTTCTTT | CSAVGGQQAFF
NA | NA | TRBJ1-6 | TRBV5-5 | TGTGCCAGCAGCTTGGTTTTGCAAACCGGGGATTCACCCCTCCACTTT | CASSLVLQTGDSPLHF
NA | few | TRBJ2-5 | TRBV29-1 | TGCAGCGTTGCCAGGCGTTGGGAGACCCAGTACTTC | CSVARRWETQYF
TRBD2 | few | TRBJ2-3 | TRBV10-3 | TGTGCCATCAGTGAGAAGATAGCGGGGATCGGAACAGATACGCAGTATTTT | CAISEKIAGIGTDTQYF
TRBD1 | few | TRBJ2-3 | TRBV7-2 | TGTGCCAGCAGCCCTGACAGGGTACGGGCAGATACGCAGTATTTT | CASSPDRVRADTQYF
NA | few | TRBJ1-1 | TRBV5-5 | TGTGCCAGCAGCTTGGACCAGGGGCACACTGAAGCTTTCTTT | CASSLDQGHTEAFF
NA | many | TRBJ2-5 | TRBV25-1 | TGTGCCAGCGGGGAGCCTGGGAGGGAGACCCAGTACTTC | CASGEPGRETQYF
TRBD2 | NA | TRBJ2-3 | TRBV20-1 | TGCAGTGCTAGAATCGGTACTAGCGGTTTCACAGATACGCAGTATTTT | CSARIGTSGFTDTQYF
NA | many | TRBJ1-1 | TRBV29-1 | TGCAGCGCTGACCATTGGACAGATGAAGCTTTCTTT | CSADHWTDEAFF
NA | NA | TRBJ1-4 | TRBV20-1 | TGCAGTGCCGCGCGCTCAGGGGAAAAACTGTTTTTT | CSAARSGEKLFF
TRBD1 | NA | TRBJ2-5 | TRBV27 | TGTGCCAGCAGGGACAGGGGGCGCGGAGAAGAGACCCAGTACTTC | CASRDRGRGEETQYF
TRBD1 | NA | TRBJ2-1 | TRBV12-3/TRBV12-4 | TGTGCCAGCAGGGCCGGGACAGGGGGCTACAATGAGCAGTTCTTC | CASRAGTGGYNEQFF
TRBD1 | NA | TRBJ2-7 | TRBV5-4 | TGTGCCAGCGCTCCGGGACAGGGGCTCTACGAGCAGTACTTC | CASAPGQGLYEQYF
TRBD2 | NA | TRBJ2-1 | TRBV28 | TGTGCCAGCAGCGTTGTAGCGGGAGTTGGGACCTACAATGAGCAGTTCTTC | CASSVVAGVGTYNEQFF
NA | few | TRBJ1-2 | TRBV6-2/TRBV6-3 | TGTGCCAGCAGCGAGGCCGGGACTGAGGGCTACACCTTC | CASSEAGTEGYTF
NA | NA | TRBJ2-2 | TRBV7-7 | TGTGCTAGCAGCTTAGAAGAAGGGGCCGGGGAGCTGTTTTTT | CASSLEEGAGELFF
NA | many | TRBJ1-2 | TRBV9 | TGTGCCAGCAGCGTAGACGACGCGAGTTTGAGGACAGCCTCTAACTATGGCTACACCTTC | CASSVDDASLRTASNYGYTF
NA | few | TRBJ2-2 | TRBV29-1 | TGCAGCGTTGCGGAGACGAACACCGGGGAGCTGTTTTTT | CSVAETNTGELFF
NA | NA | TRBJ2-1 | TRBV5-1 | TGCGCCAGCAGCTTGGCTCCGAACTCCTACAATGAGCAGTTCTTC | CASSLAPNSYNEQFF
NA | few | TRBJ2-3 | TRBV10-3 | TGTGCCATCAGTGGGGTGGGAGGACGGTCCCGAGATACGCAGTATTTT | CAISGVGGRSRDTQYF
TRBD2 | NA | TRBJ2-3 | TRBV20-1 | TGCAGTGCGACAGCTAGCGGGAGGGCGGATACGCAGTATTTT | CSATASGRADTQYF
TRBD2 | NA | TRBJ2-1 | TRBV12-3/TRBV12-4 | TGTGCCAGCAGTTGGGCCTCGGGAGGAGACAATGAGCAGTTCTTC | CASSWASGGDNEQFF
NA | NA | TRBJ1-1 | TRBV5-1 | TGCGCCAGCAGCTTGGCCGGGACACGCCGTGAAGCTTTCTTT | CASSLAGTRREAFF
NA | NA | TRBJ2-3 | TRBV7-8 | TGTGCCAGCAGCTCCCAAGCGGCTAGCACAGATACGCAGTATTTT | CASSSQAASTDTQYF
TRBD1 | NA | TRBJ2-4 | TRBV2 | TGTGCCGGGGGGATGACAGGGGGCGGTGGAAACATTCAGTACTTC | CAGGMTGGGGNIQYF
NA | NA | TRBJ1-1 | TRBV20-1 | TGCAGTGCCCTTGCAGGGAGTACGAACACTGAAGCTTTCTTT | CSALAGSTNTEAFF
NA | NA | TRBJ2-7 | TRBV28 | TGTGCCAGCAGTTTAAAAGGGGGCGAGCAGTACTTC | CASSLKGGEQYF
TRBD1 | few | TRBJ2-7 | TRBV12-3/TRBV12-4 | TGTGCCAGCAGTTTAGGATGGGGGGACAGGGTTACCTACGAGCAGTACTTC | CASSLGWGDRVTYEQYF
TRBD2 | few | TRBJ2-3 | TRBV5-6 | TGTGCCAGCAGCCCACGGAAGGCGGGAGTGAATACGCAGTATTTT | CASSPRKAGVNTQYF
NA | NA | TRBJ2-6 | TRBV13 | TGTGCCAGCAGCTTATCAACAGGGCTCTCTGGGGCCAACGTCCTGACTTTC | CASSLSTGLSGANVLTF
NA | few | TRBJ2-5 | TRBV12-3/TRBV12-4 | TGTGCCAGCAGGACCGGTGTAGAGACCCAGTACTTC | CASRTGVETQYF